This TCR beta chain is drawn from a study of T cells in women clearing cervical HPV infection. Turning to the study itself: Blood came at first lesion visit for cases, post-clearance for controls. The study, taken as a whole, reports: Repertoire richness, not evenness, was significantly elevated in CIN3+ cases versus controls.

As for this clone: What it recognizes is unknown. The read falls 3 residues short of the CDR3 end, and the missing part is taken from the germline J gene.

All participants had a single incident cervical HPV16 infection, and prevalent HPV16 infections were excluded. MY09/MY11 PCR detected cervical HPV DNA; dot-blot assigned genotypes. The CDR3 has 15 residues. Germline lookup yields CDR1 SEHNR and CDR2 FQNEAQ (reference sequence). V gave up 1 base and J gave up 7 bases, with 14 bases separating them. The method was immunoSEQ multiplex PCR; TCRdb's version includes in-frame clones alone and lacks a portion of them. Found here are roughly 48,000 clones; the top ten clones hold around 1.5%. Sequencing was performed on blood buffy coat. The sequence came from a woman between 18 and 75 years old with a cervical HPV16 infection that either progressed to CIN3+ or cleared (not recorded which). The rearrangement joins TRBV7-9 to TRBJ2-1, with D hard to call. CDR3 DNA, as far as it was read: TGTGCCAGCAGCTTAGACGCAGGTCAGAGAAATGAG. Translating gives CASSLDAGQRNE. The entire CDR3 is CASSLDAGQRNEQFF.